This T cell receptor beta chain comes out of a study of graft-versus-host responses after intestinal transplantation. Graft material was processed, releasing intraepithelial and lamina propria lymphocytes. The assay was immunoSEQ multiplex PCR, and TCRdb's table has in-frame clones only and misses some. The sample yields more than 4,000 clones, 85% seen once. Germline V gene sequence: CDR1 SQVTM, CDR2 ANQGSEA. The germline V and J ends were trimmed by 0 bases and 5 bases, with 9 bases remaining between them. This CDR3 spans 13 amino acids. The sequencing here drew on ileum tissue, taken 156 days after intestinal transplant. This receptor was taken from a human patient who received an intestinal transplant, so some T cells may come from the graft donor. This chain connects TRBV29-1 to TRBJ2-3; possibly TRBD2 for D (5 bases). The CDR3 DNA reads as TGCAGCGTTGAAGACGGTGCGGGAGATACGCAGTATTTT. Protein: CSVEDGAGDTQYF.